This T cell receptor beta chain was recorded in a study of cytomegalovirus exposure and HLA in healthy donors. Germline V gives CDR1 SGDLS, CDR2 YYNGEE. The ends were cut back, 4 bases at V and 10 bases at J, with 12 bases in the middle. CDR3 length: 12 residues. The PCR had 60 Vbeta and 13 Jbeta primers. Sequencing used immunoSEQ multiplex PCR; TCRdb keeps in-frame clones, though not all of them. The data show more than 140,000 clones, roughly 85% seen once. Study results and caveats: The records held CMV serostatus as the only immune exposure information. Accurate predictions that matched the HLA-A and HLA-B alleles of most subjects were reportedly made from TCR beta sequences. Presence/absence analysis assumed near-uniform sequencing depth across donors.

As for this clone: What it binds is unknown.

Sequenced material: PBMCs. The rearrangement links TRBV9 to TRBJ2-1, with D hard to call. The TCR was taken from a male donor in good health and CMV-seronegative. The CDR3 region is CASSQPAREQFF. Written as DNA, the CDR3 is TGTGCCAGCAGCCAGCCGGCGAGGGAGCAGTTCTTC.